The text below deals with one TCR beta chain. Its antigen is not identified. Germline V gene sequence: CDR1 SGHRS, CDR2 YFSETQ. V lost 7 bases and J 5 bases, leaving 15 bases between the germline ends. There are 13 residues in the CDR3. This entry comes from a study of blood T cells in healthy people across ages. Overall study findings and caveats: Long-lived donors carried more naive CD4+ cells and greater diversity than aged donors.

Combining a sample-barcoded 5' primer with a J-beta primer mix, a second PCR ran for roughly 7 to 11 cycles. TCRdb redid the calling of the 5' RACE reads with MiXCR, one entry per CDR3 protein. This repertoire shows approximately 800,000 distinct CDR3 sequences, roughly 56% found once; its top ten account for roughly 24%. The rearrangement links TRBV5-1 to TRBJ2-5; D might be TRBD2 (6 bases). Sequences were obtained from blood. This clonotype was obtained from a man aged 35 to 55 in good health. The CDR3 coding sequence is TGCGCCAGCGAGTCGGGGGTCCGCGAGACCCAGTACTTC. Protein sequence: CASESGVRETQYF.